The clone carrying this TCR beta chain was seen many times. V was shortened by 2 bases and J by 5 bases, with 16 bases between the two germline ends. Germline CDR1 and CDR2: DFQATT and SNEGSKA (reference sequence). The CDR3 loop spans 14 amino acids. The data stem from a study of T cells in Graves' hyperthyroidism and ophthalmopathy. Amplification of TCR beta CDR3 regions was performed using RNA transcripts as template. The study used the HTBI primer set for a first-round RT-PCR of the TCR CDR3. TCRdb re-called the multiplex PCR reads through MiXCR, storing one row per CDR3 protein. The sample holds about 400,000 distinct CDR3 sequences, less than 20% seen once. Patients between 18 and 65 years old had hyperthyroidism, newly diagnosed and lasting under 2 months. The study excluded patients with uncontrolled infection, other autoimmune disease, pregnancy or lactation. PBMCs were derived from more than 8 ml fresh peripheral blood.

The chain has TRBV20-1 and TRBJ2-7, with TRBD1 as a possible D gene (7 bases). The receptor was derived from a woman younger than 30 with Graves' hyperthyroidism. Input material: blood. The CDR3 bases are TGCAGTGCTAGACTTCCAGGGGGGACCGACGAGCAGTACTTC. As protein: CSARLPGGTDEQYF.